The present TCR beta chain was sequenced within a study of blood T cell repertoires in COVID-19. In the study overall: The United States, Italy and Spain provided the acute and convalescent COVID-19 samples. From T cells, B-cell-depleted T cells, or PBMCs came the material, which was cDNA or gDNA.

V was pared by 5 bases and J by 4 bases, with 3 bases of the junction left unmatched. The length of the CDR3 is 13 residues. Original processing methods: Nucleated cell number was recorded as an estimate derived from reference gene primer amplification. Only in-frame clones appear in the TCRdb table, and some are missing; sequencing was by immunoSEQ multiplex PCR. V and J calls and clone size are given by that table; D and trimming were obtained from the DNA. The table has about 58,000 clones, 60% to 85% seen once. The sequenced sample consisted of peripheral blood. This clonotype was obtained from a human donor in a cohort sampled during active COVID-19. V is TRBV12-3 or TRBV12-4 and J is TRBJ2-7; 9 bases are a match to TRBD1. In DNA form, the CDR3 reads TGTGCCAGCAGTCCCGGGACAGGGTACGAGCAGTACTTC. Amino acids: CASSPGTGYEQYF.